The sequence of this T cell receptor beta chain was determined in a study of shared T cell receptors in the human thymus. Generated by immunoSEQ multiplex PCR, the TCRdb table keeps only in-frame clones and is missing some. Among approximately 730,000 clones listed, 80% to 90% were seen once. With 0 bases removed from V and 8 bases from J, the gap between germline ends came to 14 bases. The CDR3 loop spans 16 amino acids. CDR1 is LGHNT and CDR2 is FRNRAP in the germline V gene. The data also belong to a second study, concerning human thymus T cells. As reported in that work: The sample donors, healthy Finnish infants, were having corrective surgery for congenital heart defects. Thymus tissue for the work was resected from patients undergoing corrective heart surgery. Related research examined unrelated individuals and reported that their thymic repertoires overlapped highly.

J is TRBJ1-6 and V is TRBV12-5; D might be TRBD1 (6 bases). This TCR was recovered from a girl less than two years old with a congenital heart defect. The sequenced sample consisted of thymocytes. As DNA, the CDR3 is TGTGCTAGTGGTTTGGTAACGGCAGGGGTTGATTCACCCCTCCACTTT. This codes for CASGLVTAGVDSPLHF.